This paragraph covers one TCR beta chain sequence. Its antigen is not known. The sample originates from a study of CD8+ T cells in alopecia areata. Study-level information: The study gave tofacitinib for 6 to 18 months, then 6 months off drug.

General study points: Higher clonality than in normal scalp was seen in lesional scalp, especially alopecia totalis/universalis. Sequence data from scalp samples additionally include resident alphabeta T cells of normal skin.

Peripheral blood, together with lesional scalp punch biopsies, was collected from alopecia areata patients. Trimming took off 6 bases at V and 3 bases at J, with 16 bases between the two ends. Germline V gene data show CDR1 as MNHNY and CDR2 as SVGAGI (reference sequence). The CDR3 contains 15 residues. Reverse transcription of extracted RNA yielded cDNA, which provided the sequencing template. The table came from immunoSEQ multiplex PCR; TCRdb's copy has only in-frame clones and leaves some out. The sample contains 6,500 to 8,000 clones, roughly 55% of which appear only once. The V gene is TRBV6-6, the J gene TRBJ2-3, with no clear D. The TCR originated in a human donor with alopecia areata. Sequences were derived from skin, sampled at week 0. In DNA form, the CDR3 reads TGTGCCAGCAGCACCGGACCGGTGGGGACAGATACGCAGTATTTT. Translation gives CASSTGPVGTDTQYF.